A single sample gave rise to the 17 T cell receptor beta chains below, sequenced in a study of blood T cell repertoires in COVID-19. Profiling relied on immunoSEQ multiplex PCR, and the TCRdb table lists in-frame clones only, not all of them. The sample carries 100,000 to 150,000 clones, around 88% recorded once. Sequencing was carried out using peripheral blood. The receptor set was obtained from an older man with active or convalescent COVID-19.

About this clone: One end of the junction fails to match germline, which may point to a read error. This rearrangement joins TRBV9 to TRBJ2-3; 7 bases match TRBD2. Germline lookup yields CDR1 SGDLS and CDR2 YYNGEE. The CDR3 is made up of 14 amino acids. CDR3 coding DNA: TGTGCCAGCAGCACCATGACTAGCACGGATACGCAGTATTTT. This encodes CASSTMTSTDTQYF.

The rearrangement links TRBV7-8 to TRBJ1-2; tentative D call: TRBD1 (5 bases). Deletions cut 1 base from V and 7 bases from J, with 13 bases between. Germline V gene lookup returns CDR1 SGHVS and CDR2 FQNEAQ. This CDR3 region has 14 residues. This CDR3 reads CASSLGNRGSGYTF. The CDR3 DNA is TGTGCCAGCAGCTTAGGAAATAGGGGATCTGGCTACACCTTC.

This clone was detected a few times. This CDR3 is CASSPGQEFGYTF. In nucleotides, the CDR3 is TGCGCCAGCAGCCCGGGACAGGAGTTTGGCTACACCTTC. The chain recombines TRBV5-1 with TRBJ1-2; 8 bases match TRBD1. The CDR3 is 13 amino acids. The trim removed 4 bases at V and 7 bases at J, leaving 6 bases unmatched. CDR1 is SGHRS, CDR2 YFSETQ, per germline. Looking up the rest from reference TRBV5-1 and TRBJ1-2 gives the full variable domain: KAGVTQTPRYLIKTRGQQVTLSCSPISGHRSVSWYQQTPGQGLQFLFEYFSETQRNKGNFPGRFSGRQFSNSRSEMNVSTLELGDSALYLCASSPGQEFGYTFGSGTRLTVV.

The sample holds a few counts of this clone. The rearrangement uses TRBV24-1 and TRBJ2-2; D may be TRBD1 (6 bases). Germline V gene sequence: CDR1 KGHDR, CDR2 SFDVKD. The V end was cut by 4 bases, the J end by 3 bases, with 11 bases between. The CDR3 runs to 15 residues. The DNA of the CDR3 is TGTGCCACCAGTGACCCGGGACAAGACACCGGGGAGCTGTTTTTT. This gives the protein CATSDPGQDTGELFF.

This clone has more than one count but fewer than ten. The chain carries TRBV19 and TRBJ1-1; possibly TRBD1 for D (5 bases). CDR1 and CDR2 (germline): LNHDA, SQIVND (reference sequence). This CDR3 has 14 amino acids. V was trimmed by 8 bases and J by 1 base, leaving 14 bases between them. The CDR3 protein is CASSVTASNTEAFF. The CDR3 coding sequence is TGTGCCAGTTCCGTGACAGCATCGAACACTGAAGCTTTCTTT. The variable domain in full, completed from reference TRBV19 and TRBJ1-1, reads DGGITQSPKYLFRKEGQNVTLSCEQNLNHDAMYWYRQDPGQGLRLIYYSQIVNDFQKGDIAEGYSVSREKKESFPLTVTSAQKNPTAFYLCASSVTASNTEAFFGQGTRLTVV.

The rearrangement links TRBV4-1 to TRBJ2-7; possible D gene TRBD2, 6 bases. The germline gives CDR1 MGHRA, CDR2 YSYEKL. The ends were cut back, 0 bases at V and 6 bases at J, with 15 bases in the middle. The CDR3 length is 15 residues. The chain's CDR3 is CASSQDFAGSVEQYF. DNA for the CDR3: TGCGCCAGCAGCCAAGACTTTGCGGGGTCGGTCGAGCAGTACTTC.

Only a few counts were recorded for this clone. V usage is TRBV7-9 and J usage is TRBJ2-5; TRBD2 aligns across 8 bases. Germline loops: CDR1 SEHNR, CDR2 FQNEAQ (reference sequence). V shed 7 bases, J shed 8 bases, and the junction held 12 bases outside the gene matches. The CDR3 runs to 14 residues. The CDR3 DNA reads TGTGCCAGCACGACTAGCGAGGGATGGGAAACCCAGTACTTC. It codes for CASTTSEGWETQYF.

This sequence joins TRBV9 and TRBJ2-3; 10 bases are a match to TRBD1. V gave up 4 bases and J gave up 0 bases; unmatched junction bases: 5. Germline CDR1 SGDLS, CDR2 YYNGEE. The CDR3 runs to 16 residues. CDR3 sequence reads: CASSPGTGVSTDTQYF. CDR3 bases: TGTGCCAGCAGCCCGGGGACAGGGGTTAGCACAGATACGCAGTATTTT. Looking up the rest from reference TRBV9 and TRBJ2-3 gives the full variable domain: DSGVTQTPKHLITATGQRVTLRCSPRSGDLSVYWYQQSLDQGLQFLIQYYNGEERAKGNILERFSAQQFPDLHSELNLSSLELGDSALYFCASSPGTGVSTDTQYFGPGTRLTVL.

This clone was observed many times. The chain links TRBV19 to TRBJ2-5, with 8 bases aligning to TRBD1. The V segment lost 4 bases and the J segment 6 bases; nucleotides outside the gene matches: 7. Germline V lookup: CDR1 LNHDA, CDR2 SQIVND (reference sequence). This CDR3 comprises 14 residues. Here the CDR3 reads CASSTGTGRKTQYF. CDR3 bases: TGTGCCAGTAGTACTGGGACAGGTAGAAAGACCCAGTACTTC. The complete variable domain, with remaining parts taken from reference TRBV19 and TRBJ2-5, reads DGGITQSPKYLFRKEGQNVTLSCEQNLNHDAMYWYRQDPGQGLRLIYYSQIVNDFQKGDIAEGYSVSREKKESFPLTVTSAQKNPTAFYLCASSTGTGRKTQYFGPGTRLLVL.

This clone was counted only a few times. The V call is TRBV19, the J call TRBJ2-7; no firm D call. Trimming took off 2 bases at V and 2 bases at J, with 7 bases between the two ends. This CDR3 comprises 13 residues. The V gene's germline CDR1 is LNHDA and CDR2 SQIVND (reference sequence). The CDR3 DNA sequence: TGTGCCAGTAGTATAAACAAAGCCTACGAGCAGTACTTC. This encodes CASSINKAYEQYF.

This clone was seen a few times. The genes are TRBV18 and TRBJ1-2; 8 positions match TRBD1. This CDR3 contains 13 residues. Germline CDR1 KGHSH, CDR2 LQKENI. Trimming took 6 bases from V and 3 from J; bases not matched to a gene: 3. In nucleotides, the CDR3 is TGTGCCAGCTCCAAACAGGGGGACTATGGCTACACCTTC. Protein product: CASSKQGDYGYTF. Together with reference TRBV18 and TRBJ1-2, the CDR3 gives the full variable domain: NAGVMQNPRHLVRRRGQEARLRCSPMKGHSHVYWYRQLPEEGLKFMVYLQKENIIDESGMPKERFSAEFPKEGPSILRIQQVVRGDSAAYFCASSKQGDYGYTFGSGTRLTVV.

V gene TRBV7-8 combines with J gene TRBJ1-5; 7 bases agree with TRBD1. The germline gives CDR1 SGHVS, CDR2 FQNEAQ. The CDR3 length is 15 residues. The ends lost 2 bases at V and 7 bases at J; junction bases unmatched: 8. In DNA form, the CDR3 reads TGTGCCAGCAGCTTATATCAGGGGGGCACCCAGCCCCAGCATTTT. It translates to CASSLYQGGTQPQHF.

This chain uses TRBV2 with TRBJ2-5, with TRBD1 matching over 10 bases. The junction had 6 bases not matched to a gene; V was cut back by 9 bases and J by 5 bases. Germline loops: CDR1 SNHLY, CDR2 FYNNEI. The CDR3 runs 13 residues. The CDR3 loop is CARTGGEGETQYF. The CDR3 DNA reads as TGTGCCAGGACAGGGGGCGAGGGGGAGACCCAGTACTTC. Supplemented by reference TRBV2 and TRBJ2-5, the full variable domain reads EPEVTQTPSHQVTQMGQEVILRCVPISNHLYFYWYRQILGQKVEFLVSFYNNEISEKSEIFDDQFSVERPDGSNFTLKIRSTKLEDSAMYFCARTGGEGETQYFGPGTRLLVL.

This clone has only a few counts. The CDR3 bases are TGTGCCAGCAGCACTTTGACAGGGGCATTCGGTGGCTACACCTTC. Protein sequence: CASSTLTGAFGGYTF. The rearrangement links TRBV5-6 to TRBJ1-2; 8 bases fit TRBD1. Per germline, CDR1 SGHDT and CDR2 YYEEEE. CDR3 length: 15 residues. Unmatched junction bases numbered 12, after V lost 4 bases and J lost 7 bases.

The rearrangement links TRBV5-5 to TRBJ2-5; 7 nucleotides agree with TRBD1. Germline assignment: CDR1 SGHKS and CDR2 YYEKEE (reference sequence). The CDR3 length is 12 residues. With V trimmed by 4 bases and J by 5 bases, 2 bases remained unmatched. In DNA form, the CDR3 reads TGTGCCAGCAGCCGAGGGGGCGAGACCCAGTACTTC. Protein sequence: CASSRGGETQYF.

V gene TRBV19 combines with J gene TRBJ2-5; 10 bases agree with TRBD2. CDR3 length: 15 residues. Germline V gives CDR1 LNHDA, CDR2 SQIVND (reference sequence). The V and J ends lost 2 bases and 5 bases, in that order; junction bases with no gene match: 5. This chain's CDR3 is CASSISGGAWETQYF. In DNA form, the CDR3 reads TGTGCCAGTAGTATAAGCGGGGGGGCTTGGGAGACCCAGTACTTC. The entire variable domain, with the rest obtained from reference TRBV19 and TRBJ2-5, is as follows: DGGITQSPKYLFRKEGQNVTLSCEQNLNHDAMYWYRQDPGQGLRLIYYSQIVNDFQKGDIAEGYSVSREKKESFPLTVTSAQKNPTAFYLCASSISGGAWETQYFGPGTRLLVL.

J is TRBJ2-3 and V is TRBV11-2, with TRBD2 matching over 7 bases. V shed 1 base, J shed 12 bases, and the junction held 7 bases outside the gene matches. Germline values: CDR1 SGHAT, CDR2 FQNNGV. There are 13 residues in the CDR3. The CDR3 spells CASSLAGTNQQYF. CDR3 DNA: TGTGCCAGCAGCTTAGCCGGGACTAACCAACAGTATTTT.